A selection of T cell receptor beta chains follows, all from one sample in a study of T cells in localized non-small cell lung cancer. Clones were read by immunoSEQ multiplex PCR, and TCRdb kept only the in-frame ones, dropping some. The data contain around 34,000 clones, around 93% of them seen just once; the ten biggest clones take up 7% to 9.5%. Sample: peripheral blood, taken before any cancer treatment. The receptors were sampled from a female donor over 55 with stage I lung adenocarcinoma. Each CDR3 is given with its conserved first and last residue. The D gene is left open where the match is weak. Rows may omit the clone size; those that give it use once, few, many or a size class.

cdr3_aa	cdr3_nt	clone_size	j_call	cdr3_length	v_call	d_call
CASSPLSFEGAWDGYTF	TGTGCCAGCAGTCCCCTTTCATTTGAGGGGGCGTGGGATGGCTACACCTTC	NA	TRBJ1-2	17	TRBV25-1	TRBD1
CASSVGQAADTIYF	TGTGCCAGCAGCGTAGGGCAGGCGGCGGACACCATATATTTT	NA	TRBJ1-3	14	TRBV9	NA
CASSPFRVSGANVLTF	TGTGCCAGCAGCCCCTTTCGCGTCTCTGGGGCCAACGTCCTGACTTTC	NA	TRBJ2-6	16	TRBV28	NA
CASSTNSGGYTEAFF	TGCGCCAGCAGCACAAATTCAGGGGGCTACACTGAAGCTTTCTTT	once	TRBJ1-1	15	TRBV5-1	TRBD1
CASSYGESSNQPQHF	TGTGCCAGCAGTTACGGGGAGAGTAGCAATCAGCCCCAGCATTTT	NA	TRBJ1-5	15	TRBV6-6	NA
CASSYSQGAVEQYF	TGTGCCAGCAGTTACTCCCAGGGGGCCGTCGAGCAGTACTTC	NA	TRBJ2-7	14	TRBV6-6	TRBD1
CASSKVRGLTPNEQFF	TGTGCCAGCAGCAAAGTACGGGGGTTGACGCCCAATGAGCAGTTCTTC	NA	TRBJ2-1	16	TRBV21-1	NA
CATLVGGQGIGSYNSPLHF	TGTGCCACCCTGGTAGGGGGACAGGGTATAGGGTCCTATAATTCACCCCTCCACTTT	once	TRBJ1-6	19	TRBV28	TRBD1
CAWSGAGTRGEKLFF	TGTGCCTGGAGTGGAGCCGGGACCCGGGGTGAAAAACTGTTTTTT	NA	TRBJ1-4	15	TRBV30	NA
CASSPGQGNYGYTF	TGTGCCAGCAGTCCCGGACAGGGCAACTATGGCTACACCTTC	NA	TRBJ1-2	14	TRBV6-5	TRBD1
CASYTRGRGDTGELFF	TGTGCCAGCTACACTAGGGGAAGGGGCGACACCGGGGAGCTGTTTTTT	NA	TRBJ2-2	16	TRBV27	NA
CAWSVRSGNGYTF	TGTGCCTGGAGTGTACGGTCGGGGAATGGCTACACCTTC	NA	TRBJ1-2	13	TRBV30	NA
CASSDAGTGDEQYF	TGCGCCAGCAGTGATGCTGGGACAGGGGACGAGCAGTACTTC	few	TRBJ2-7	14	TRBV10-1	TRBD1
CASSPLGRSEAFF	TGTGCCAGCAGCCCCTTGGGAAGATCTGAAGCTTTCTTT	NA	TRBJ1-1	13	TRBV5-4	NA
CASNRDTGELFF	TGTGCCAGCAATAGGGACACCGGGGAGCTGTTTTTT	NA	TRBJ2-2	12	TRBV28	NA
CSVAVGMSTEAFF	TGCAGCGTTGCCGTGGGCATGAGCACTGAAGCTTTCTTT	NA	TRBJ1-1	13	TRBV29-1	NA
CSVLWSLDPLEKLFF	TGCAGCGTTTTATGGTCCCTGGACCCCTTAGAAAAACTGTTTTTT	NA	TRBJ1-4	15	TRBV29-1	NA
CASSRRTGMDYGYTF	TGTGCCAGTAGTAGGAGGACAGGAATGGACTATGGCTACACCTTC	NA	TRBJ1-2	15	TRBV19	TRBD1
CASNEQGRVNTEAFF	TGTGCCAGCAATGAACAGGGGCGAGTCAACACTGAAGCTTTCTTT	NA	TRBJ1-1	15	TRBV2	TRBD1
CASSLGQGNDEQFF	TGCGCCAGCAGCTTGGGTCAGGGGAACGATGAGCAGTTCTTC	once	TRBJ2-1	14	TRBV5-1	NA
CASSLEQNTGELFF	TGCGCCAGCAGCCTTGAACAGAACACCGGGGAGCTGTTTTTT	few	TRBJ2-2	14	TRBV4-3	NA
CAISDGVDYTF	TGTGCCATCAGTGACGGGGTAGACTACACCTTC	NA	TRBJ1-2	11	TRBV10-3	NA
CASSLLGQGAETQYF	TGTGCCAGCAGCTTGTTGGGACAGGGGGCAGAGACCCAGTACTTC	NA	TRBJ2-5	15	TRBV5-4	TRBD1
CASRQGFPGNTIYF	TGTGCCAGCCGACAGGGATTTCCTGGAAACACCATATATTTT	NA	TRBJ1-3	14	TRBV28	TRBD1